Below are 9 T cell receptor beta chains sequenced from a single sample in a study of blood T cells in healthy people across ages. Primers used in a second PCR of roughly 6 to 11 cycles were a sample-barcoded 5' primer and a J-beta primer mix. In TCRdb, the 5' RACE reads were re-called with MiXCR into one record per CDR3 protein. The table shows some 1.5 million distinct CDR3 sequences, with roughly 27% occurring only once. Sequenced input: blood. The receptors stem from a woman aged 30 to 39 in good health.

V usage is TRBV20-1 and J usage is TRBJ2-7; TRBD1 matches at 8 bases. Per germline, CDR1 DFQATT and CDR2 SNEGSKA (reference sequence). J lost 3 bases, V lost 3 bases, and 7 bases had no gene match. This CDR3 region has 14 residues. This CDR3 is CSARIFTGGYEQYF. The DNA for the CDR3 is TGCAGTGCTAGGATCTTTACAGGGGGCTACGAGCAGTACTTC.

The chain uses TRBV12-3 or TRBV12-4 and TRBJ2-1; 7 bases agree with TRBD1. The CDR3 consists of 13 residues. J was trimmed by 9 bases and V by 3 bases; bases with no gene match: 5. CDR3 DNA: TGTGCCAGCAGTTTCCGACAGGGCAGTGAGCAGTTCTTC. Its translation: CASSFRQGSEQFF.

This clonotype was recorded at least ten times. The germline gene is not matched at one end of the junction; a read error may be the cause. The CDR3 reads CANSQSRIAGSNEQYF. DNA of the CDR3: TGCGCCAACAGCCAATCCCGGATAGCGGGGTCTAATGAGCAGTACTTC. This chain joins TRBV4-1 and TRBJ2-7; 8 bases fit TRBD2. The germline CDR1 and CDR2 sequences are MGHRA and YSYEKL. The CDR3 contains 16 residues.

This clonotype was seen more than once but under ten times. This chain connects TRBV6-6 to TRBJ1-1; D may be TRBD1 (6 bases). The CDR3 is made up of 14 amino acids. V shed 7 bases and J shed 4 bases, with 16 bases lying between them. Germline V lookup: CDR1 MNHNY, CDR2 SVGAGI (reference sequence). This CDR3 reads CASNWQGIGTEAFF. The DNA of the CDR3 is TGTGCCAGCAACTGGCAGGGGATCGGCACTGAAGCTTTCTTT.

Note on this clonotype: A read error is possible here, since a much larger clone lies one base away. The chain links TRBV9 to TRBJ2-7; maybe TRBD1 (6 bases). The last part of the DNA fits TRBJ2-5 better; the J call may be wrong. From germline, CDR1 is SGDLS and CDR2 YYNGEE. This CDR3 region has 15 residues. As DNA, the CDR3 is TGTGCCAGCAGCGTAGGCATGGAGACCAGGGGGACCCAGTACTTC. Amino acid sequence: CASSVGMETRGTQYF.

The genes are TRBV28 and TRBJ1-5; perhaps TRBD1 as D (6 bases). Germline V lookup: CDR1 MDHEN, CDR2 SYDVKM. The CDR3 has 15 residues. V lost 1 base and J lost 7, with 14 bases in between. The CDR3 here is CASSLSGGAGQPQHF. CDR3 DNA: TGTGCCAGCAGTTTATCGGGGGGCGCAGGACAGCCCCAGCATTTT.

The rearrangement joins TRBV27 to TRBJ1-5; 8 nucleotides agree with TRBD1. Germline V lookup: CDR1 MNHEY, CDR2 SMNVEV (reference sequence). Trimming took 5 bases from V and 7 from J; bases not matched to a gene: 10. The length of the CDR3 is 15 residues. The CDR3 region is CASSPGPTGVQPQHF. The CDR3 DNA follows: TGTGCCAGCAGTCCGGGGCCGACAGGGGTCCAGCCCCAGCATTTT.

The chain employs TRBV11-2 and TRBJ2-7; 9 bases map to TRBD2. This CDR3 has 17 amino acids. The J segment lost 0 bases and the V segment lost 5 bases, leaving 11 bases of the junction unmatched. Germline CDR1 and CDR2: SGHAT and FQNNGV. CDR3 sequence (DNA): TGTGCCAGCAGCCCGAAGGGACTAGCCGGCAGCTCCTACGAGCAGTACTTC. The encoded protein is CASSPKGLAGSSYEQYF.

This clonotype has ten or more counts. The chain uses TRBV12-5 and TRBJ2-7, with a possible D match to TRBD1 (6 bases). Germline-derived CDR1 and CDR2 are LGHNT and FRNRAP. Trimming took off 0 bases at V and 1 base at J, with 13 bases between the two ends. CDR3 length: 16 amino acids. CDR3 amino acids: CASGLVVSQGSYEQYF. CDR3 DNA: TGTGCTAGTGGTTTGGTAGTCAGCCAGGGGTCCTACGAGCAGTACTTC.